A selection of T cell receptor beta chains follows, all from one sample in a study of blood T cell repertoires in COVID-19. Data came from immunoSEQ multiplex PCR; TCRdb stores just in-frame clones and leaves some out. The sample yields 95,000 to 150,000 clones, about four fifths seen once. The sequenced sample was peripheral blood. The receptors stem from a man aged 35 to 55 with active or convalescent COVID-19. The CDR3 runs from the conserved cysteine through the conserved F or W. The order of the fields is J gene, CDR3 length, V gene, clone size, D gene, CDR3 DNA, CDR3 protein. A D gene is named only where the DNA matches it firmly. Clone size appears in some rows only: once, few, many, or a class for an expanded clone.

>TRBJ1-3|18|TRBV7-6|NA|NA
TGTGCCAGCAGCTTAGAACCCTGGAGACAGTTCTCTGGAAACACCATATATTTT
CASSLEPWRQFSGNTIYF
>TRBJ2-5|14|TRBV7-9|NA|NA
TGTGCCAGCAGCCTTCTCGGAGATCGAGAGACCCAGTACTTC
CASSLLGDRETQYF
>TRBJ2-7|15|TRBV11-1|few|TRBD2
TGTGCCATCTCTAGCGGGGGCCCTTCCGCCCCCGAGCAGTACTTC
CAISSGGPSAPEQYF
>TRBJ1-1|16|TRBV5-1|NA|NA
TGCGCCAGCAGTTCCCCAGCAGGGGCCGAGGGAACTGAAGCTTTCTTT
CASSSPAGAEGTEAFF
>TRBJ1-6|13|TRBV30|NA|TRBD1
TGTGCCTGGAGTGTACAGGGGAATTCACCCCTCCACTTT
CAWSVQGNSPLHF
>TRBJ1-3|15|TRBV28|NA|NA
TGTGCCAGCAGCCTTCGCGGGGGAGGCGGAAACACCATATATTTT
CASSLRGGGGNTIYF
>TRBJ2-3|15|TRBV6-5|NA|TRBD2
TGTGCCAGCAGCCAGACTAGCGGGGGGCCTGATACGCAGTATTTT
CASSQTSGGPDTQYF
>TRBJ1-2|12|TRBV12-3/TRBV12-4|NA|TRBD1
TGTGCCAGCAGTACAGGGGGCTCGGGCTACACCTTC
CASSTGGSGYTF
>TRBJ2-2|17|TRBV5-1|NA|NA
TGCGCCAGCAGCGGGGGGACGGCCCGACTTAACACCGGGGAGCTGTTTTTT
CASSGGTARLNTGELFF
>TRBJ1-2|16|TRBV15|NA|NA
TGTGCCACCAGCAGAGATGTAGAGACTGCGGCCTATGGCTACACCTTC
CATSRDVETAAYGYTF
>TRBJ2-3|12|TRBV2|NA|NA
TGTGCCAGTATCCCTTCGACAGATACGCAGTATTTT
CASIPSTDTQYF
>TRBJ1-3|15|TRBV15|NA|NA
TGTGCCACCAGCAGAGATCGAGGCTCTGGAAACACCATATATTTT
CATSRDRGSGNTIYF
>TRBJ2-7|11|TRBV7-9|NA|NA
TGTGCCAGCAGCCCCTCCGAGTGGCAGTACTTC
CASSPSEWQYF
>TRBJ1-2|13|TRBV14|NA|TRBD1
TGTGCCAGCTTGGGACAGGGGTCCTATGGCTACACCTTC
CASLGQGSYGYTF
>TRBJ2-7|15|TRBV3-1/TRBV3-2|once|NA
TGTGCCAGCAGCCAAGAGATACAGAGCTCCTACGAGCAGTACTTC
CASSQEIQSSYEQYF
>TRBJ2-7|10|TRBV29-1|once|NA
TGCAGCGGCGTCTCCTACGAGCAGTACTTC
CSGVSYEQYF
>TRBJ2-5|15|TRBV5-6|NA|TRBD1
TGTGCCAGCAGCTTCAGGGACAGGGTCCGGGAGACCCAGTACTTC
CASSFRDRVRETQYF
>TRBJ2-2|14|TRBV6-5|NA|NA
TGTGCCAGCAGTAGGAGGACGAACACCGGGGAGCTGTTTTTT
CASSRRTNTGELFF
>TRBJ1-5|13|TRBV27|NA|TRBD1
TGTGCCAGCAGTTGGGACAGCTATCAGCCCCAGCATTTT
CASSWDSYQPQHF
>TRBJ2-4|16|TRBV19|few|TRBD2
TGTGCCAGTAGTATTGGACTAGTCGGGGCCAAAAACATTCAGTACTTC
CASSIGLVGAKNIQYF
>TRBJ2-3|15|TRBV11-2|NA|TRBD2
TGTGCCAGCAGCAACAGCGGGGGGGCGGAAGATACGCAGTATTTT
CASSNSGGAEDTQYF
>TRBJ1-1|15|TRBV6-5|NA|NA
TGTGCCAGCAGTCCATTGGACTTTACAAACACTGAAGCTTTCTTT
CASSPLDFTNTEAFF
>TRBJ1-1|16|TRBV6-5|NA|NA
TGTGCCAGCAGTTACACGGGAACTAGCTTGAACACTGAAGCTTTCTTT
CASSYTGTSLNTEAFF